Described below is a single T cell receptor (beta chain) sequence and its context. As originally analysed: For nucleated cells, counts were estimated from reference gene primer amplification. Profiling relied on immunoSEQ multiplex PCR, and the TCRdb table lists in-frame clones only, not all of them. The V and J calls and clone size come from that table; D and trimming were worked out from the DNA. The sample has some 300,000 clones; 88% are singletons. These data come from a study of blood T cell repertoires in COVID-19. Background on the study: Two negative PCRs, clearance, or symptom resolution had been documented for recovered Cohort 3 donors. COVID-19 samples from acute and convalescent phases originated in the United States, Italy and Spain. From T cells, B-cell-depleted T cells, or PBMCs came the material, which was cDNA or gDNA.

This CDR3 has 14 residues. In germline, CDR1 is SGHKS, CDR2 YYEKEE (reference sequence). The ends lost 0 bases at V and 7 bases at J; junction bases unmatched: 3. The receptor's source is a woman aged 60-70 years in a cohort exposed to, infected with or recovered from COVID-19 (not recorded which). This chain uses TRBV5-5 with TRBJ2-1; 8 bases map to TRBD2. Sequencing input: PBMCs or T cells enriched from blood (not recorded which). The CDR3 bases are TGTGCCAGCAGCTTGGCGGGGGGGAGTAATGAGCAGTTCTTC. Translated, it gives CASSLAGGSNEQFF.